Given below is one T cell receptor beta chain in context. This record belongs to a study of CD8+ T cells in alopecia areata. Looking at the study overall: Oral tofacitinib, 5 to 10 mg twice daily, was given in an open-label trial.

Alopecia areata patients had lesional scalp punch biopsies and peripheral blood taken from them. Germline lookup yields CDR1 KGHSH and CDR2 LQKENI. The CDR3 runs 13 residues. The V gene end was trimmed by 3 bases and the J gene end by 4 bases; junction bases not matched to a gene: 2. RNA extraction and reverse transcription yielded cDNA as sequencing template. TCRdb keeps only in-frame clones here, not all; method: immunoSEQ multiplex PCR. There are about 120,000 clones in the sample; 30% to 40% occur only once, and roughly 3.2% lies in the top ten. The receptor was derived from a human donor with alopecia areata. Sequencing was performed on CD4+ T cells sorted from blood. V is TRBV18 and J is TRBJ1-2; 7 bases match TRBD1. The CDR3 region is CASSPRDSYGYTF. The CDR3 coding sequence is TGTGCCAGCTCACCCCGGGACAGCTATGGCTACACCTTC.